These 21 T cell receptor beta chains originate from one sample sequenced in a study of T cell clones after liver transplantation. Measured with immunoSEQ multiplex PCR; TCRdb has only the in-frame clones, and not every one. The sample yields more than 45,000 clones, approximately 70% seen once. The sequenced sample was CD4+ T cells from blood, obtained at the approximately 15-month timepoint. These TCRs come from a human patient who received a liver transplant. Some T cells may arise from the graft donor.

The J gene is TRBJ1-1, the V gene TRBV6-1; D is unclear. V was clipped by 5 bases and J by 1 base, with 14 bases between them. Germline CDR1 MNHNS, CDR2 SASEGT. The CDR3 spans 15 residues. The CDR3 nucleotides are TGTGCCAGCAGTAGGGTCTTAGAAAAGAACACTGAAGCTTTCTTT. Amino acid sequence: CASSRVLEKNTEAFF.

The J gene is TRBJ1-1, the V gene TRBV4-2; D is unclear. Germline values: CDR1 LGHNA, CDR2 YNFKEQ. The CDR3 has 12 amino acids. Trimming took 7 bases from V and 7 from J, leaving 13 bases between them. The CDR3 coding sequence is TGTGCCAGCAAAAGTTTAGCTAATGAAGCTTTCTTT. This gives the protein CASKSLANEAFF.

A remark on this clone: The junction does not match germline at one end; this may be a read error. V usage is TRBV7-7 and J usage is TRBJ2-5; D could derive from TRBD1 or TRBD2 (7 bases each). The CDR3 sequence is 16 residues long. CDR1 SSHAT and CDR2 FNYEAQ come from the germline V gene (reference sequence). CDR3 DNA sequence: TGTGCTAGCAGCTTAGCGCGGGGAGGGGGCGCGGAGACCCAGTACTTC. Translated: CASSLARGGGAETQYF.

The V and J genes are TRBV7-2 and TRBJ2-2; D ambiguous. This CDR3 comprises 14 residues. Germline V CDR1 and CDR2: SGHTA, FQGNSA. Trimming cost V 4 bases and J 7 bases, with 13 bases left between them. As DNA, the CDR3 is TGTGCCAGCAGCTCAAGTTGGGGTCTCGGGGAGCTGTTTTTT. Translation: CASSSSWGLGELFF.

The chain has TRBV6-1 and TRBJ2-3; a possible D gene is TRBD1 (5 bases). The V end was cut by 2 bases, the J end by 0 bases, with 18 bases between. This CDR3 has 18 residues. Germline CDR1 reads MNHNS; CDR2 reads SASEGT. The CDR3 coding sequence is TGTGCCAGCAGTGAATTGGTCCAGGGCCCAACTAGCACAGATACGCAGTATTTT. It specifies CASSELVQGPTSTDTQYF.

The J gene is TRBJ1-5, the V gene TRBV6-1; D is ambiguous. Germline V CDR1 and CDR2: MNHNS, SASEGT. Trimming pared 8 bases from V and 0 bases from J, leaving 8 bases between. The CDR3 extends over 13 amino acids. CDR3 in amino acids: CASLRYSNQPQHF. CDR3 DNA sequence: TGTGCCAGCCTTAGATATAGCAATCAGCCCCAGCATTTT.

This sequence joins TRBV4-1 and TRBJ2-7; tentative D call: TRBD1 (6 bases). Germline V gene lookup returns CDR1 MGHRA and CDR2 YSYEKL. The CDR3 is 15 amino acids. The V gene lost 0 bases and the J gene lost 3 bases, with 12 bases spanning the gap. The CDR3 protein is CASSQDIGQYYEQYV. CDR3 in DNA: TGCGCCAGCAGCCAAGACATTGGACAGTACTACGAGCAGTACGTC.

The chain recombines TRBV6-6 with TRBJ2-5; D possibly corresponds to TRBD2 (5 bases). The germline CDR1 and CDR2 sequences are MNHNY and SVGAGI (reference sequence). This CDR3 spans 14 amino acids. Trimming pared 2 bases from V and 5 bases from J, leaving 12 bases between. For the CDR3, the DNA is TGTGCCAGCAGTTACGGGGAGAGTTACGAGACCCAGTACTTC. Encoded protein: CASSYGESYETQYF.

J is TRBJ2-2 and V is TRBV7-2; TRBD2 aligns across 9 bases. Per the germline V gene, CDR1 is SGHTA and CDR2 is FQGNSA. With V trimmed by 0 bases and J by 7 bases, 6 bases remained unmatched. CDR3 length: 16 amino acids. CDR3 sequence: CASSLASGSAGGELFF. Here the CDR3 DNA reads TGTGCCAGCAGCTTAGCTAGCGGGAGTGCGGGCGGGGAGCTGTTTTTT.

This chain joins TRBV6-5 and TRBJ1-1, with D possibly TRBD1 on 5 matching bases. Germline CDR1 and CDR2: MNHEY and SVGAGI. CDR3 length equals 15 residues. Trimming pared 2 bases from V and 2 bases from J, leaving 12 bases between. The CDR3 DNA reads TGTGCCAGCAGTTACAATTGGGGGAGAAACACTGAAGCTTTCTTT. It encodes CASSYNWGRNTEAFF.

This chain connects TRBV28 to TRBJ2-4; 9 nucleotides line up with TRBD1. Germline trimming cut 1 base from V and 1 base from J; bases unmatched to any gene: 11. The germline V gene has CDR1 MDHEN and CDR2 SYDVKM. This CDR3 region has 19 residues. This chain's CDR3 is CASSLFHLRDRAAKNIQYF. The CDR3 DNA is TGTGCCAGCAGTTTATTTCACCTCCGGGACAGGGCGGCCAAAAACATTCAGTACTTC.

The J gene is TRBJ2-5, the V gene TRBV6-6; 8 bases are a match to TRBD2. Germline V gene sequence: CDR1 MNHNY, CDR2 SVGAGI (reference sequence). Losses at the gene ends were 7 bases for V and 5 bases for J; bases not matched to a gene: 9. This CDR3 is built from 14 residues. CDR3 region: CASTPGGLGETQYF. The CDR3 nucleotides read TGTGCCAGCACGCCGGGGGGGCTCGGTGAGACCCAGTACTTC.

The CDR3: CAIRGTGNTEAFF. The CDR3 region has the DNA TGTGCCATCAGGGGGACAGGGAACACTGAAGCTTTCTTT. The gene calls are TRBV10-3 and TRBJ1-1, with 8 bases matching TRBD1. Germline V gene data show CDR1 as ENHRY and CDR2 as SYGVKD. V shed 6 bases and J 1 base; nucleotides not matched to a gene: 1. The CDR3 extends over 13 amino acids.

The chain joins TRBV6-6 to TRBJ1-1, with 8 bases lining up with TRBD1. The V gene end was trimmed by 7 bases and the J gene end by 5 bases; junction bases not matched to a gene: 12. The CDR3 loop spans 15 amino acids. Germline loops: CDR1 MNHNY, CDR2 SVGAGI (reference sequence). The CDR3 nucleotides read TGTGCCAGCAACCCGACAGGGGCCCTTGGGACTGAAGCTTTCTTT. It yields the protein CASNPTGALGTEAFF.

The chain is built from TRBV15 and TRBJ1-1; D not resolved. The CDR3 runs to 15 residues. Germline assignment: CDR1 LNHNV and CDR2 YYDKDF (reference sequence). Trimming stripped 0 bases from V and 4 bases from J, with 12 bases between. The CDR3 bases are TGTGCCACCAGCAGAGAGTTGAACGTAGCCACTGAAGCTTTCTTT. Translation: CATSRELNVATEAFF.

This clone appeared a few times. The rearrangement links TRBV18 to TRBJ2-5; the D gene is possibly TRBD1 (5 bases). The CDR3 runs 14 residues. Trimming shortened V by 3 bases and J by 1 base, and 9 bases separated the two germline ends. Germline V gene sequence: CDR1 KGHSH, CDR2 LQKENI. The DNA for the CDR3 is TGTGCCAGCTCACCTGGGGCAGGCCAAGAGACCCAGTACTTC. Translated: CASSPGAGQETQYF.

This sequence joins TRBV28 and TRBJ1-2; no reliable D call. The CDR3 covers 13 residues. Trimming removed 5 bases at V and 7 bases at J, with 14 bases between. The germline CDR1 and CDR2 sequences are MDHEN and SYDVKM. The CDR3 spells CASSTYRAGGYTF. CDR3 bases: TGTGCCAGCAGTACGTACAGAGCTGGTGGCTACACCTTC.

This clone occurred once. The rearrangement joins TRBV5-1 to TRBJ2-3; no firm D call. V was clipped by 3 bases and J by 7 bases, with 9 bases between them. The germline V gene encodes CDR1 SGHRS and CDR2 YFSETQ. The CDR3 contains 12 residues. CDR3: CASSSSQYTQYF. The CDR3 nucleotides are TGCGCCAGCAGCTCCAGTCAGTATACGCAGTATTTT. The whole variable domain, filled in from reference TRBV5-1 and TRBJ2-3, reads KAGVTQTPRYLIKTRGQQVTLSCSPISGHRSVSWYQQTPGQGLQFLFEYFSETQRNKGNFPGRFSGRQFSNSRSEMNVSTLELGDSALYLCASSSSQYTQYFGPGTRLTVL.

In the case of this clone: One end of the junction varies from germline; a read error may be responsible. The chain joins TRBV29-1 to TRBJ2-1; a weak D match, TRBD2 (5 bases). The CDR3 runs 13 residues. Germline CDR1 is SQVTM and CDR2 is ANQGSEA. As DNA, the CDR3 is TGCAGCGCCTCGGCTAGCTCCTCCAATGAGCAGTTCTTC. It specifies CSASASSSNEQFF.

The chain combines TRBV28 with TRBJ1-4; weak D call: TRBD1 (6 bases). Germline V gene data show CDR1 as MDHEN and CDR2 as SYDVKM. With 6 bases removed from V and 8 bases from J, the gap between germline ends came to 10 bases. This CDR3 comprises 12 residues. In nucleotides, the CDR3 is TGTGCCAGCAGACAGGGCGGGGAAAAACTGTTTTTT. Translation: CASRQGGEKLFF.

The V and J genes are TRBV10-3 and TRBJ2-2, with D maybe TRBD2 (7 bases). The CDR3 spans 15 residues. Trimming took off 3 bases at V and 3 bases at J, with 11 bases between the two ends. Germline V gives CDR1 ENHRY, CDR2 SYGVKD. CDR3 loop: CAISEGRGYTGELFF. DNA for the CDR3: TGTGCCATCAGTGAAGGGAGGGGGTACACCGGGGAGCTGTTTTTT.